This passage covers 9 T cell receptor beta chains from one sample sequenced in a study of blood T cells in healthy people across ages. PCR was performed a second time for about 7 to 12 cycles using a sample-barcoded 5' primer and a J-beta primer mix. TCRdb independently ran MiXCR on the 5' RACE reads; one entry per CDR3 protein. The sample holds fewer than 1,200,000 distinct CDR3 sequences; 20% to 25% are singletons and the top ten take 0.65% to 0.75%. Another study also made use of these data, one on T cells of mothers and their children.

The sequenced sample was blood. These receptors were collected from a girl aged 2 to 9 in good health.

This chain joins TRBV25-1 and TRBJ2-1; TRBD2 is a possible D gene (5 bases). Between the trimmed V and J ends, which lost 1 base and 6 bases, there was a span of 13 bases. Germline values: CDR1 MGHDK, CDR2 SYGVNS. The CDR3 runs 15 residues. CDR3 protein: CASSESSPPSNEQFF. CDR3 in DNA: TGTGCCAGCAGTGAATCTAGCCCTCCCTCCAATGAGCAGTTCTTC.

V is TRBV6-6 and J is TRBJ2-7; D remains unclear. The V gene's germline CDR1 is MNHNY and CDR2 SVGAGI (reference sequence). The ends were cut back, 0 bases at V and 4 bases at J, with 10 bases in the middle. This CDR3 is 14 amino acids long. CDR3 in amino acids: CASSYSIPEYEQYF. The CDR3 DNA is TGTGCCAGCAGTTACTCGATCCCAGAATACGAGCAGTACTTC.

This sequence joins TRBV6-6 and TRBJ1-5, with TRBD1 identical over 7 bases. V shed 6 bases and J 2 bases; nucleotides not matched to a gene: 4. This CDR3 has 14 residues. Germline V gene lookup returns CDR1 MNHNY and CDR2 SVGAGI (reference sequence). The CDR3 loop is CASRSGGGNQPQHF. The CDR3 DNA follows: TGTGCCAGCAGGTCAGGGGGGGGCAATCAGCCCCAGCATTTT.

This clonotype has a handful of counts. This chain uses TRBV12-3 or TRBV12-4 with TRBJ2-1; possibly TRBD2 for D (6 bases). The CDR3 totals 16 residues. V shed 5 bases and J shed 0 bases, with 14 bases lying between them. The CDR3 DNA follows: TGTGCCAGCAGTGGATTTAGCGGAAGCTCCTACAATGAGCAGTTCTTC. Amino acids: CASSGFSGSSYNEQFF.

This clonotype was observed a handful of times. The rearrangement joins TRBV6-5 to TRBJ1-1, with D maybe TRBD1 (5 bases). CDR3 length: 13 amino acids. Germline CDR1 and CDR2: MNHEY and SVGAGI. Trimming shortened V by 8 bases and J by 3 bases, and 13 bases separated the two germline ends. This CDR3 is CASLMGPDTEAFF. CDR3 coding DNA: TGTGCCAGCCTAATGGGGCCCGACACTGAAGCTTTCTTT.

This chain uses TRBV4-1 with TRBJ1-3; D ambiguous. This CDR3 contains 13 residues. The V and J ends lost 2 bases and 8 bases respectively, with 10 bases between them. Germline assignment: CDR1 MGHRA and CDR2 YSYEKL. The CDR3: CASSQTPGYTIYF. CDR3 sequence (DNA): TGCGCCAGCAGCCAAACCCCGGGGTACACCATATATTTT.

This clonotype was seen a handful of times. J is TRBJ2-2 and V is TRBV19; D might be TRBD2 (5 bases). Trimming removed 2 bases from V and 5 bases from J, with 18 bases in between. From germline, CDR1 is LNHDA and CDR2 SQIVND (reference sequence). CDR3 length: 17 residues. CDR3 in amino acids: CASSIQRVEVGTGELFF. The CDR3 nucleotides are TGTGCCAGTAGTATACAGAGGGTGGAGGTTGGGACCGGGGAGCTGTTTTTT.

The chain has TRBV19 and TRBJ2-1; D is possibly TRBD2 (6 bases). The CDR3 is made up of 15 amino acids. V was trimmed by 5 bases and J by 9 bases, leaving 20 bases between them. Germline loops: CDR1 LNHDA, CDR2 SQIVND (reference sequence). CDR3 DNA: TGTGCCAGTAGTGTCAAGACTAGTGAGGATCCTGAGCAGTTCTTC. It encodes CASSVKTSEDPEQFF.

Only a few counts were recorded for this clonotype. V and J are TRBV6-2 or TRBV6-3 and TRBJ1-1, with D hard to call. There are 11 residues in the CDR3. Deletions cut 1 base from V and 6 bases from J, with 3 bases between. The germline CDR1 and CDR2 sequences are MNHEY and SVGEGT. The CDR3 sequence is CASSYYAEAFF. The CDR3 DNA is TGTGCCAGCAGTTACTACGCTGAAGCTTTCTTT.